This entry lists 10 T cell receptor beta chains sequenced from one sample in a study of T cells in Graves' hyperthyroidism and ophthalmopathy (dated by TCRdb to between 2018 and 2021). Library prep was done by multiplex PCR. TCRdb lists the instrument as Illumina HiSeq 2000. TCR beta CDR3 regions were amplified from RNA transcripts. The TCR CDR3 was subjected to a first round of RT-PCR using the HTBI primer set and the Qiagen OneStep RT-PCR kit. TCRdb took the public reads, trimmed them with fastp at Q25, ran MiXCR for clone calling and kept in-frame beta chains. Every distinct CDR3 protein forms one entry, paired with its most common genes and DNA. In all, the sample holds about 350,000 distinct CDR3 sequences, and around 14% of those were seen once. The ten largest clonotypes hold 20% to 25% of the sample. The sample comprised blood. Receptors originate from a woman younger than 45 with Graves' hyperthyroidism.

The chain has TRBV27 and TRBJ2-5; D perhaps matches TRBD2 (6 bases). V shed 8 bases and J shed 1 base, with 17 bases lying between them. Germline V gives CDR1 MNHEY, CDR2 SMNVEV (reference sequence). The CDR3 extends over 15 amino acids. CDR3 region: CASRDSFHPQETQYF. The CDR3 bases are TGTGCCAGCCGGGACTCTTTCCATCCCCAAGAGACCCAGTACTTC.

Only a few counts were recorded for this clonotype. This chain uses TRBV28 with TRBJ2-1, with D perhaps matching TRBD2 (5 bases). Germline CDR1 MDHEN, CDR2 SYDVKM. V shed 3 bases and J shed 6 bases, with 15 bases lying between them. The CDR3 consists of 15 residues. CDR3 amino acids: CASSFPGSFGNEQFF. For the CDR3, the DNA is TGTGCCAGCAGTTTTCCGGGATCATTCGGCAATGAGCAGTTCTTC.

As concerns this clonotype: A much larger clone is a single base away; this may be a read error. CDR3 bases: TGTGCCGGCACTCCTCGGACCCGGGAGCAGTACTTC. Amino acids: CAGTPRTREQYF. The V call is TRBV27, the J call TRBJ2-7, with D unresolved. Trimming left V 11 bases short and J 7 bases short, with 18 bases between. The CDR3 length is 12 residues. From germline, CDR1 is MNHEY and CDR2 SMNVEV (reference sequence).

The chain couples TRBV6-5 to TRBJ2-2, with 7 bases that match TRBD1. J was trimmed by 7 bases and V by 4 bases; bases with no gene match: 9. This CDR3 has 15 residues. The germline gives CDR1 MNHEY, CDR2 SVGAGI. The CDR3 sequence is CASSSRQGKIGELFF. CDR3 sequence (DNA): TGTGCCAGCAGTTCGCGACAGGGAAAAATCGGGGAGCTGTTTTTT.

The CDR3 region is CASSFRPGTRETQYF. The CDR3 bases are TGTGCCAGCAGTTTTCGGCCGGGAACGAGGGAGACCCAGTACTTC. The chain couples TRBV12-3 or TRBV12-4 to TRBJ2-5, with D possibly TRBD2 on 5 matching bases. CDR3 size: 15 residues. Trimming left V 3 bases short and J 5 bases short, with 16 bases between.

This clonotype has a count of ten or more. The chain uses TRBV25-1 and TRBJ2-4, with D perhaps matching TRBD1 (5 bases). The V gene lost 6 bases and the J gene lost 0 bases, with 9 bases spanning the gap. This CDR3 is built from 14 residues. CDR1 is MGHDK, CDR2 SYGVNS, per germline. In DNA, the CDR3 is TGTGCCAGCAGGGACAAGCTAGCCAAAAACATTCAGTACTTC. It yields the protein CASRDKLAKNIQYF.

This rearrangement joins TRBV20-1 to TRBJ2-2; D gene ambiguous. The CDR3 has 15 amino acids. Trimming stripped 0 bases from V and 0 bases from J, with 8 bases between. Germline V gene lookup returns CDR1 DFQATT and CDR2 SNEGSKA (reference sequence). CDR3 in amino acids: CSARDLATNTGELFF. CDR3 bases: TGCAGTGCTAGAGATTTAGCCACGAACACCGGGGAGCTGTTTTTT.

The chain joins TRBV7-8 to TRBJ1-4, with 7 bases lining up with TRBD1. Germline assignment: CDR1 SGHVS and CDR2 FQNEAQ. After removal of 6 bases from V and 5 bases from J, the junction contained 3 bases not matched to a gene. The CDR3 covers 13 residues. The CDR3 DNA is TGTGCCAGCAGACCGGACAGGAATGAAAAACTGTTTTTT. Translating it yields CASRPDRNEKLFF.

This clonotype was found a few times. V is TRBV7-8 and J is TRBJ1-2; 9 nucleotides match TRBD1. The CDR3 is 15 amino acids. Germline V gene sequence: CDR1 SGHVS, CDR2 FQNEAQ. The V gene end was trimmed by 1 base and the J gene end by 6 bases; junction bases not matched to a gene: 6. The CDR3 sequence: CASSLVGGQGHGYTF. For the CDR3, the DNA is TGTGCCAGCAGCTTAGTTGGGGGACAGGGCCATGGCTACACCTTC.

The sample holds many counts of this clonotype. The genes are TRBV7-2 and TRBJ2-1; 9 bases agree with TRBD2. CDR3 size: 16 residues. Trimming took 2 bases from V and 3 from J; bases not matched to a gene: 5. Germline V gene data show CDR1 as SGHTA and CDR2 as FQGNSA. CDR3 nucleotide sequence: TGTGCCAGCAGCTTAAGTAGGACTAGCGTCTACAATGAGCAGTTCTTC. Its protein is CASSLSRTSVYNEQFF.